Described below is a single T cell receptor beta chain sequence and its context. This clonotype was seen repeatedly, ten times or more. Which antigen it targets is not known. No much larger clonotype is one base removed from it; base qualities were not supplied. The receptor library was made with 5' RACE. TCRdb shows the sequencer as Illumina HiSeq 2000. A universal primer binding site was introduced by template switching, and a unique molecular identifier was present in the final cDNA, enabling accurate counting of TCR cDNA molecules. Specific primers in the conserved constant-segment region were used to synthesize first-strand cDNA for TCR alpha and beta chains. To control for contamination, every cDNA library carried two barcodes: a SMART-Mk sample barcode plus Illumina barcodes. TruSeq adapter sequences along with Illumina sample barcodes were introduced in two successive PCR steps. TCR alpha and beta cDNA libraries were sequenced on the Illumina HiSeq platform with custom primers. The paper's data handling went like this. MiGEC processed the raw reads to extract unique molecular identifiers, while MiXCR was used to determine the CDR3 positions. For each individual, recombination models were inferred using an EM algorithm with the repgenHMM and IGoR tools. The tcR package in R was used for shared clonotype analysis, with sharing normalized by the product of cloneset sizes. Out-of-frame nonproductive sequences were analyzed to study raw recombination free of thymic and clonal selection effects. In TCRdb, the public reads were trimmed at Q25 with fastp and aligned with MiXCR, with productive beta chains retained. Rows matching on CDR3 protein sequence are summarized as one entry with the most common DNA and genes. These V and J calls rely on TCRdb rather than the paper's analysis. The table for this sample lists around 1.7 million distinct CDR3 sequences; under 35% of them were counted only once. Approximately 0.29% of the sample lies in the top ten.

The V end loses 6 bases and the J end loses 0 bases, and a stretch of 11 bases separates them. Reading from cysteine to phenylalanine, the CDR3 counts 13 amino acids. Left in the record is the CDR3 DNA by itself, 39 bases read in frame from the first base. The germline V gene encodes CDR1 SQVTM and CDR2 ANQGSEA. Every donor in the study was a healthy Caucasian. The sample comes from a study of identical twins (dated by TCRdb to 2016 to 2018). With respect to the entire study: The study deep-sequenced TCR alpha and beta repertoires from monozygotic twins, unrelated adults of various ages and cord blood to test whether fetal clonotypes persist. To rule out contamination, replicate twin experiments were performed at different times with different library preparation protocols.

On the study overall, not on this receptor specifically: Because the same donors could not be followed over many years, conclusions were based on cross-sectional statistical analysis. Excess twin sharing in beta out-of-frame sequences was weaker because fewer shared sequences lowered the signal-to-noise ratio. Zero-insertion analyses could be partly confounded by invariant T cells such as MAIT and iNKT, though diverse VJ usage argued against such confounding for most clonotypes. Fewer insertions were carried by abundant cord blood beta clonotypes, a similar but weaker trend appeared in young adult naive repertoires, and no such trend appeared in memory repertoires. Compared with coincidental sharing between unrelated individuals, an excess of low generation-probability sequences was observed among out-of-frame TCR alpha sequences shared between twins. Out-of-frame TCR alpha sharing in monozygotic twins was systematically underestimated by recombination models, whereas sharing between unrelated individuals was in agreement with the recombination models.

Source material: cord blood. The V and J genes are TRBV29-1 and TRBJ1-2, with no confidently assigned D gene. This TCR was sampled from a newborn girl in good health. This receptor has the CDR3 CSVVRESNYGYTF. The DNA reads TGCAGCGTCGTAAGGGAGTCTAACTATGGCTACACCTTC.